This passage covers 26 T cell receptor beta chains from one sample sequenced in a study of CD8 T cells in Susac syndrome. Random hexamers were used to reverse transcribe about 0.5 to 1 ug of RNA. TCRdb reprocessed the immunoSEQ multiplex PCR reads via MiXCR and lists one record per CDR3 protein. The sample lists roughly 100,000 distinct CDR3 sequences; roughly 94% were seen once. Sequencing was done on a sample of CD8+ T cells from PBMCs. The receptors were sampled from a human donor with Susac syndrome.

The CDR3 loop reads CATNLGSSYEQYF. CDR3 coding DNA: TGTGCCACAAACCTAGGGAGCTCCTACGAGCAGTACTTC. This chain connects TRBV6-2 or TRBV6-3 to TRBJ2-7, with a possible D match to TRBD2 (5 bases). This CDR3 is 13 amino acids long. In germline, CDR1 is MNHEY, CDR2 SVGEGT. V lost 10 bases and J 0 bases, leaving 13 bases between the germline ends.

The gene calls are TRBV4-1 and TRBJ1-5, with D possibly matching TRBD1 (5 bases). From germline, CDR1 is MGHRA and CDR2 YSYEKL. Trimming removed 1 base at V and 4 bases at J, with 11 bases between. The CDR3 is 15 residues long. CDR3 coding DNA: TGCGCCAGCAGCCAAGTCCAGGGCGAAAATCAGCCCCAGCATTTT. Translation gives CASSQVQGENQPQHF.

The chain couples TRBV14 to TRBJ2-1; 7 nucleotides align to TRBD2. J gave up 9 bases and V 2 bases, and 4 bases lay outside the gene matches. Germline assignment: CDR1 SGHDN and CDR2 FVKESK. The CDR3 has 13 residues. DNA of the CDR3: TGTGCCAGCAGCCAAACGGGGGGTGGTGAGCAGTTCTTC. It specifies CASSQTGGGEQFF. The variable domain in full, completed from reference TRBV14 and TRBJ2-1, reads EAGVTQFPSHSVIEKGQTVTLRCDPISGHDNLYWYRRVMGKEIKFLLHFVKESKQDESGMPNNRFLAERTGGTYSTLKVQPAELEDSGVYFCASSQTGGGEQFFGPGTRLTVL.

The chain couples TRBV5-1 to TRBJ1-1, with a possible D match to TRBD1 (6 bases). Trimming took off 4 bases at V and 1 base at J, with 8 bases between the two ends. Germline values: CDR1 SGHRS, CDR2 YFSETQ. The CDR3 is 13 residues long. This CDR3 reads CASSRTANTEAFF. In nucleotides, the CDR3 is TGCGCCAGCAGCCGGACAGCGAACACTGAAGCTTTCTTT.

This chain uses TRBV6-2 or TRBV6-3 with TRBJ2-1, with 8 bases lining up with TRBD2. Germline V gives CDR1 MNHEY, CDR2 SVGEGT. This CDR3 region has 16 residues. After removal of 4 bases from V and 3 bases from J, the junction contained 8 bases not matched to a gene. The CDR3 region has the DNA TGTGCCAGCAGTTCCTCCGGGACTAGAGGCTACAATGAGCAGTTCTTC. This encodes CASSSSGTRGYNEQFF.

The rearrangement links TRBV6-5 to TRBJ1-5; TRBD1 agrees at 8 bases. Germline CDR1 reads MNHEY; CDR2 reads SVGAGI. The CDR3 has 15 amino acids. The junction had 8 bases not matched to a gene; V was cut back by 7 bases and J by 3 bases. CDR3 nucleotide sequence: TGTGCCAGCAAAAACAGGGGGGAACCCAATCAGCCCCAGCATTTT. Translation gives CASKNRGEPNQPQHF.

This clonotype was observed once. The V and J genes are TRBV6-4 and TRBJ2-1; a weak D match, TRBD2 (5 bases). Deletions cut 5 bases from V and 4 bases from J, with 15 bases between. CDR3 length equals 15 residues. Germline V gene lookup returns CDR1 MRHNA and CDR2 SNTAGT. The CDR3 DNA sequence: TGTGCCAGCAGTCCCTTTGGAGGTAGTTACAATGAGCAGTTCTTC. It encodes CASSPFGGSYNEQFF.

V usage is TRBV2 and J usage is TRBJ1-5, with 7 bases lining up with TRBD1. The germline CDR1 and CDR2 sequences are SNHLY and FYNNEI. V trimming: 8 bases; J trimming: 6 bases; junction bases outside the gene matches: 7. There are 13 residues in the CDR3. For the CDR3, the DNA is TGTGCCAGCCTGGGAACAGGGGCTCAGCCCCAGCATTTT. Its translation is CASLGTGAQPQHF. Full variable domain (rest looked up from reference TRBV2 and TRBJ1-5): EPEVTQTPSHQVTQMGQEVILRCVPISNHLYFYWYRQILGQKVEFLVSFYNNEISEKSEIFDDQFSVERPDGSNFTLKIRSTKLEDSAMYFCASLGTGAQPQHFGDGTRLSIL.

The gene calls are TRBV5-4 and TRBJ2-3, with 10 bases identical to TRBD2. The CDR3 consists of 16 residues. Germline V gives CDR1 SGHNT, CDR2 YYREEE (reference sequence). V lost 4 bases and J lost 3; bases outside the gene matches: 8. The CDR3 region has the DNA TGTGCCAGCAGCCCAGCGGGGGGGCCGAGGACAGATACGCAGTATTTT. Amino acid sequence: CASSPAGGPRTDTQYF. Complete variable domain (other parts from reference TRBV5-4 and TRBJ2-3): ETGVTQSPTHLIKTRGQQVTLRCSSQSGHNTVSWYQQALGQGPQFIFQYYREEENGRGNFPPRFSGLQFPNYSSELNVNALELDDSALYLCASSPAGGPRTDTQYFGPGTRLTVL.

The chain employs TRBV7-9 and TRBJ2-5; D might be TRBD2 (5 bases). The germline V gene has CDR1 SEHNR and CDR2 FQNEAQ (reference sequence). V lost 5 bases, J lost 4 bases, and 14 bases lay in between. The CDR3 is 14 residues long. The CDR3 reads CASSPPRGLETQYF. The CDR3 region has the DNA TGTGCCAGCAGCCCTCCCCGAGGGTTAGAGACCCAGTACTTC. The whole variable domain, filled in from reference TRBV7-9 and TRBJ2-5, reads DTGVSQNPRHKITKRGQNVTFRCDPISEHNRLYWYRQTLGQGPEFLTYFQNEAQLEKSRLLSDRFSAERPKGSFSTLEIQRTEQGDSAMYLCASSPPRGLETQYFGPGTRLLVL.

This chain joins TRBV13 and TRBJ2-1, with a possible D match to TRBD2 (7 bases). The V gene lost 6 bases and the J gene lost 10 bases, with 13 bases spanning the gap. Germline V gives CDR1 PRHDT, CDR2 FYEKMQ (reference sequence). The length of the CDR3 is 12 residues. The CDR3 DNA sequence: TGTGCCAGCAGTGAAGGGGGGGGCGAGCAGTTCTTC. Amino acid sequence: CASSEGGGEQFF.

J is TRBJ1-5 and V is TRBV7-9, with D hard to call. With 1 base removed from V and 3 bases from J, the gap between germline ends came to 7 bases. Germline CDR1 reads SEHNR; CDR2 reads FQNEAQ (reference sequence). This CDR3 comprises 14 residues. The chain's CDR3 is CASSLGQPNQPQHF. As DNA, the CDR3 is TGTGCCAGCAGCTTAGGGCAGCCCAATCAGCCCCAGCATTTT.

J is TRBJ1-4 and V is TRBV4-1; 8 bases line up with TRBD1. Germline V lookup: CDR1 MGHRA, CDR2 YSYEKL. This CDR3 region has 12 residues. J was trimmed by 10 bases and V by 4 bases; bases with no gene match: 2. In nucleotides, the CDR3 is TGCGCCAGCAGCCTAGGACAGGGAAAACTGTTTTTT. This codes for CASSLGQGKLFF.

The rearrangement joins TRBV7-2 to TRBJ2-2, with 7 bases aligning to TRBD1. The CDR3 runs to 15 residues. CDR1 is SGHTA and CDR2 is FQGNSA in the germline V gene. V dropped 2 bases and J dropped 6; count of bases not matched to a gene: 6. This CDR3 reads CASSLKAGGPGELFF. DNA for the CDR3: TGTGCCAGCAGCTTAAAGGCAGGGGGTCCCGGGGAGCTGTTTTTT.

The V gene is TRBV6-5, the J gene TRBJ2-6, with D perhaps TRBD1 (6 bases). Germline values: CDR1 MNHEY, CDR2 SVGAGI. V dropped 0 bases and J dropped 2 bases, with 20 bases sitting between them. CDR3 length equals 20 residues. CDR3 residues: CASSYSRTAVVPPGANVLTF. The CDR3 DNA follows: TGTGCCAGCAGTTACTCCAGGACAGCCGTTGTACCCCCTGGGGCCAACGTCCTGACTTTC.

This chain joins TRBV29-1 and TRBJ1-2; D call uncertain. In germline, CDR1 is SQVTM, CDR2 ANQGSEA. V was cut by 6 bases and J by 2 bases, with 10 bases left in between. This CDR3 region has 12 residues. CDR3 sequence (DNA): TGCAGCGTCCGAGGAGCGAACTATGGCTACACCTTC. Its protein is CSVRGANYGYTF. Complete variable domain (other parts from reference TRBV29-1 and TRBJ1-2): SAVISQKPSRDICQRGTSLTIQCQVDSQVTMMFWYRQQPGQSLTLIATANQGSEATYESGFVIDKFPISRPNLTFSTLTVSNMSPEDSSIYLCSVRGANYGYTFGSGTRLTVV.

The CDR3 here is CASSVEDSSYNEQFF. DNA of the CDR3: TGTGCCAGCAGCGTAGAGGATAGCAGTTACAATGAGCAGTTCTTC. The chain couples TRBV9 to TRBJ2-1; the D is unclear. Germline V CDR1 and CDR2: SGDLS, YYNGEE. Trimming took 0 bases from V and 4 from J, leaving 11 bases between them. This CDR3 contains 15 residues.

V is TRBV9 and J is TRBJ1-2; tentatively, D is TRBD1 (5 bases). CDR1 and CDR2 (germline): SGDLS, YYNGEE. V was shortened by 3 bases and J by 5 bases, with 20 bases between the two germline ends. There are 16 residues in the CDR3. CDR3 in DNA: TGTGCCAGCAGCGAGAGGCCCGGGACTGGATCTTATGGCTACACCTTC. This translates into CASSERPGTGSYGYTF.

This chain links TRBV9 with TRBJ2-5, with 7 bases that match TRBD1. Per germline, CDR1 SGDLS and CDR2 YYNGEE. J gave up 3 bases and V 4 bases, and 3 bases lay outside the gene matches. CDR3 length: 13 residues. CDR3 sequence reads: CASSNRGKETQYF. The CDR3 nucleotides are TGTGCCAGCAGCAACAGGGGTAAAGAGACCCAGTACTTC.

This sequence joins TRBV9 and TRBJ1-2, with D hard to call. This CDR3 has 13 amino acids. Germline values: CDR1 SGDLS, CDR2 YYNGEE. V gave up 0 bases and J gave up 6 bases, with 9 bases separating them. The CDR3 DNA reads TGTGCCAGCAGCGTAGGGACCTTAGATGGCTACACCTTC. As protein: CASSVGTLDGYTF.

The rearrangement joins TRBV20-1 to TRBJ2-2, with D possibly TRBD1 on 6 matching bases. The germline CDR1 and CDR2 sequences are DFQATT and SNEGSKA (reference sequence). This CDR3 is built from 11 residues. The CDR3 DNA reads TGCGGGGGCAGTCAGGCCGGGGAGCTGTTTTTT. Translating it yields CGGSQAGELFF.

V is TRBV6-2 or TRBV6-3 and J is TRBJ2-7; possibly TRBD2 for D (5 bases). Germline-derived CDR1 and CDR2 are MNHEY and SVGEGT. The CDR3 loop spans 12 amino acids. Trimming took 6 bases from V and 2 from J, leaving 8 bases between them. CDR3 protein: CASRAVAYEQYF. The CDR3 bases are TGTGCCAGCAGAGCGGTGGCCTACGAGCAGTACTTC.

The rearrangement joins TRBV9 to TRBJ2-1, with D hard to call. Germline assignment: CDR1 SGDLS and CDR2 YYNGEE. V was clipped by 0 bases and J by 7 bases, with 14 bases between them. The CDR3 covers 15 residues. CDR3 DNA sequence: TGTGCCAGCAGCGTAGAGGGTTTCGGACGGAATGAGCAGTTCTTC. This codes for CASSVEGFGRNEQFF. The full variable domain, its missing parts supplied by reference TRBV9 and TRBJ2-1, is DSGVTQTPKHLITATGQRVTLRCSPRSGDLSVYWYQQSLDQGLQFLIQYYNGEERAKGNILERFSAQQFPDLHSELNLSSLELGDSALYFCASSVEGFGRNEQFFGPGTRLTVL.

This clonotype was counted between two and nine times. The rearrangement joins TRBV5-6 to TRBJ2-7; 7 positions agree with TRBD2. Germline V CDR1 and CDR2: SGHDT, YYEEEE. The V and J ends lost 5 bases and 5 bases, in that order; junction bases with no gene match: 4. The length of the CDR3 is 12 residues. Written as DNA, the CDR3 is TGTGCCAGCAGTCTGGGAGGGGACGAGCAGTACTTC. Its translation is CASSLGGDEQYF.

This clonotype was found a few times. The CDR3 sequence: CSAAGVRVSEQYF. The DNA for the CDR3 is TGCAGTGCCGCCGGTGTCAGGGTTAGCGAGCAGTACTTC. J is TRBJ2-7 and V is TRBV20-1, with D possibly being TRBD1 (5 bases). The germline V gene encodes CDR1 DFQATT and CDR2 SNEGSKA (reference sequence). Between the trimmed V and J ends, which lost 6 bases and 6 bases, there was a span of 18 bases. This CDR3 spans 13 amino acids.

The chain employs TRBV20-1 and TRBJ1-2; TRBD1 aligns across 7 bases. Trimming cost V 5 bases and J 6 bases; bases outside gene matches: 6. This CDR3 contains 12 residues. Germline CDR1 reads DFQATT; CDR2 reads SNEGSKA (reference sequence). CDR3: CSAQGQVDGYTF. Written as DNA, the CDR3 is TGCAGTGCTCAAGGACAGGTCGATGGCTACACCTTC.